The present entry profiles one T cell receptor beta chain with its context. Its matching antigen is unknown. This sample stems from a study of T cell clonotyping in hematopoietic cell transplantation. Using immunoSEQ multiplex PCR, the repertoire was profiled, and TCRdb retains in-frame clones only, with some absent. The table shows tens of thousands of clones, with roughly 96% occurring only once. General study results and limits: After transplant, recipient diversity fell while pathologically expanded clonotypes grew through day 180. Without cell sorting, CD4 versus CD8 contributions remain unresolved. Graft donor and pretransplant recipient Inverse Simpson Index values predicted broader posttransplant TCR diversity. At the given depth, recipient repertoires were over 95% de novo clonotypes.

V lost 6 bases and J lost 5, with 9 bases in between. In germline, CDR1 is SGHNT, CDR2 YYREEE (reference sequence). The CDR3 sequence is 11 residues long. The J gene is TRBJ2-7, the V gene TRBV5-4; D gene uncertain. The sequence came from a man aged 25 to 45 in good health. Some clones in this sample may be carry-over from other donors' samples. The sequenced material came from peripheral blood mononuclear cells. CDR3 sequence: CASNLGHEQYF. The CDR3 bases are TGTGCCAGCAACCTTGGGCACGAGCAGTACTTC.